One T cell receptor beta chain is described in this entry. These data originate in a study of blood T cell repertoires in COVID-19. Looking at the study overall: Samples representing acute and convalescent COVID-19 were sourced from the United States, Italy and Spain.

Per the original data handling: From reference gene primer amplification, estimates of nucleated cell counts were derived. The repertoire was sequenced with immunoSEQ multiplex PCR; TCRdb's copy has only in-frame clones and lacks some. From that table come the V and J calls and clone size; the DNA was used to work out D and trimming. The table lists roughly 360,000 clones, under 85% of them singletons, with around 5% in the top ten. CDR3 length: 12 residues. Trimming removed 5 bases from V and 4 bases from J, with 5 bases in between. CDR1 is SGHNT and CDR2 is YENEEA in the germline V gene. Donors in Cohort 3 counted as recovered after two negative PCRs, clearance, or symptom resolution.

The receptor's source is a woman between 45 and 60 years old who had recovered from COVID-19. The specimen was PBMCs or T cells enriched from blood (not recorded which). J is TRBJ2-2 and V is TRBV11-3; no reliable D call. CDR3 sequence (DNA): TGTGCCAGCAGCCTTATCACCGGGGAGCTGTTTTTT. As protein: CASSLITGELFF.